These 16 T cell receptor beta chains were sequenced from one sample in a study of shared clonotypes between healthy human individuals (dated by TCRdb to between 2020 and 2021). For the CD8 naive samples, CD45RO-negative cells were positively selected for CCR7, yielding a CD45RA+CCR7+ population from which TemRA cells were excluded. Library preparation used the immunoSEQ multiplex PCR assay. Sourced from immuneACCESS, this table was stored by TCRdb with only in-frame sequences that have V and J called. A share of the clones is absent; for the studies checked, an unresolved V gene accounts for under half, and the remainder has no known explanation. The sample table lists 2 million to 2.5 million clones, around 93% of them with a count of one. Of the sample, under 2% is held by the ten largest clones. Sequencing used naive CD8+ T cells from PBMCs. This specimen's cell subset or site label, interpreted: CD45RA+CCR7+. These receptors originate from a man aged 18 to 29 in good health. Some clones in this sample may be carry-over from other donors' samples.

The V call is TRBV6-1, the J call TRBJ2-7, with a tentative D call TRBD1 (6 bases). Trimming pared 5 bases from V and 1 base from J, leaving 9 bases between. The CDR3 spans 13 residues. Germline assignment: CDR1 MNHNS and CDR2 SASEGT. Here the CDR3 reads CASSTTGSYEQYF. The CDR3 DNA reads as TGTGCCAGCAGTACGACAGGTTCCTACGAGCAGTACTTC.

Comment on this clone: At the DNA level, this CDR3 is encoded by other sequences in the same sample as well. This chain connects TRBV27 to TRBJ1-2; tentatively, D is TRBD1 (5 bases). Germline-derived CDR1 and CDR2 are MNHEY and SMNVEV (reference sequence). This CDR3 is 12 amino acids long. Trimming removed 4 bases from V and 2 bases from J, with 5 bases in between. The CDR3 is CASSSGNYGYTF. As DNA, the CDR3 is TGTGCCAGCAGTTCAGGGAACTATGGCTACACCTTC.

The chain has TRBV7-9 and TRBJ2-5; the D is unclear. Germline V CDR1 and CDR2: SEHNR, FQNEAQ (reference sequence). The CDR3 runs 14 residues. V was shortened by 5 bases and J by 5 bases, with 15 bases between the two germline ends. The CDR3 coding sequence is TGTGCCAGCAGCCACGGCGGCGGACGGGAGACCCAGTACTTC. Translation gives CASSHGGGRETQYF.

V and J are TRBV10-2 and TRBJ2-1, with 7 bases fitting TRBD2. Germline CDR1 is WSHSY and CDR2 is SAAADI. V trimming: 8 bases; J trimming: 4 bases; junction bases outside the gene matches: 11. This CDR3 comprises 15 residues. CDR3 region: CASQPSGLPYNEQFF. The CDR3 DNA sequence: TGCGCCAGCCAACCTAGCGGACTCCCTTACAATGAGCAGTTCTTC.

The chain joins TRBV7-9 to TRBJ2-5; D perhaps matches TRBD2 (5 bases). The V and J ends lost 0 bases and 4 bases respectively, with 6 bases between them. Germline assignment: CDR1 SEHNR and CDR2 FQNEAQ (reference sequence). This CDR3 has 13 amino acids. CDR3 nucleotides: TGTGCCAGCAGCTTAGCGGCGGGAGAGACCCAGTACTTC. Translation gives CASSLAAGETQYF.

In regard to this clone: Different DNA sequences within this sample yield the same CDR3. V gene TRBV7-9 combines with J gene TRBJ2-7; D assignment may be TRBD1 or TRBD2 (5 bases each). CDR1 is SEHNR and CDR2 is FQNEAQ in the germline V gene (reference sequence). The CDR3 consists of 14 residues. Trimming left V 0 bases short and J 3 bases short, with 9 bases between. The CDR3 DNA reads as TGTGCCAGCAGCTTAGCGGGAGACAGCTACGAGCAGTACTTC. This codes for CASSLAGDSYEQYF.

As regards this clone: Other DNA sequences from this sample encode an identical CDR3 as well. CDR3 coding DNA: TGTGCCAGTAGTATACTGGGGGGCTCCTCCTACGAGCAGTACTTC. It yields the protein CASSILGGSSYEQYF. The chain joins TRBV19 to TRBJ2-7; D is tentatively TRBD1 or TRBD2 (6 bases each). The germline CDR1 and CDR2 sequences are LNHDA and SQIVND (reference sequence). Between the trimmed V and J ends, which lost 2 bases and 0 bases, there was a span of 11 bases. CDR3 length: 15 residues.

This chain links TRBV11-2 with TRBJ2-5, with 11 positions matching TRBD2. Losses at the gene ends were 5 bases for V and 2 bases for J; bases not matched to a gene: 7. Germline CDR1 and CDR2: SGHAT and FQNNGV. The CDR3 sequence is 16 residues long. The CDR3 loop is CASSLYGTSGQETQYF. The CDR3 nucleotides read TGTGCCAGCAGCCTTTATGGGACTAGCGGACAAGAGACCCAGTACTTC.

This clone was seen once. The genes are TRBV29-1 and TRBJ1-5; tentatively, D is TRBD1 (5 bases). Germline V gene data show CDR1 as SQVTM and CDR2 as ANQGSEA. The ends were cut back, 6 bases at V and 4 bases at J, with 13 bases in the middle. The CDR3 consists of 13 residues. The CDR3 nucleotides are TGCAGCGTCGCCGGGACCGTTAATCAGCCCCAGCATTTT. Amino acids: CSVAGTVNQPQHF. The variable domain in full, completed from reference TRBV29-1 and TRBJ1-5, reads SAVISQKPSRDICQRGTSLTIQCQVDSQVTMMFWYRQQPGQSLTLIATANQGSEATYESGFVIDKFPISRPNLTFSTLTVSNMSPEDSSIYLCSVAGTVNQPQHFGDGTRLSIL.

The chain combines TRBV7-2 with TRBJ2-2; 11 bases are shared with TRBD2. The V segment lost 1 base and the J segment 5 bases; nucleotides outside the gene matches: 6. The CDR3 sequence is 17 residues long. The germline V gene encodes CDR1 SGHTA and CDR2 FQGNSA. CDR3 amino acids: CASSLEVLAGVTGELFF. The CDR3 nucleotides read TGTGCCAGCAGCTTAGAGGTACTAGCGGGAGTTACCGGGGAGCTGTTTTTT.

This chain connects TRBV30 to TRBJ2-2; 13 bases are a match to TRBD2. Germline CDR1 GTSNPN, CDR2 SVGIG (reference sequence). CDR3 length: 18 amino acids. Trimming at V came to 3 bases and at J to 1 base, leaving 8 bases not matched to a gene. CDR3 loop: CAWRGLAGKRMNTGELFF. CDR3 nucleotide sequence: TGTGCCTGGAGGGGACTAGCGGGAAAGCGAATGAACACCGGGGAGCTGTTTTTT.

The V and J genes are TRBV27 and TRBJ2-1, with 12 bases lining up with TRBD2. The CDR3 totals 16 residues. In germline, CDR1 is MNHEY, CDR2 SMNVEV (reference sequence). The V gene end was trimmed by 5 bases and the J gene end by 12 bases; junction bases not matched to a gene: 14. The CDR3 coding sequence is TGTGCCAGCAGTCCGTCGACTAGCGGGAGAGGTTTGGGGCAGTTCTTC. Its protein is CASSPSTSGRGLGQFF.

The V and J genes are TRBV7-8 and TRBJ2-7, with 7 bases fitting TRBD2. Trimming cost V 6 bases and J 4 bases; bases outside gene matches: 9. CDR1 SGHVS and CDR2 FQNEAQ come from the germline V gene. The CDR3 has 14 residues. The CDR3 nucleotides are TGTGCCAGCAGTAGCCGGGGGGTCAGGTACGAGCAGTACTTC. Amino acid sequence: CASSSRGVRYEQYF.

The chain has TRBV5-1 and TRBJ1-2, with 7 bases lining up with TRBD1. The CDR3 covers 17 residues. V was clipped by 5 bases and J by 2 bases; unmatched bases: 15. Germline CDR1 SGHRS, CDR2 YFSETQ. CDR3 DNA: TGCGCCAGCAGTATGGGGGTTTCTAAGACAGGGAACTATGGCTACACCTTC. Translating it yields CASSMGVSKTGNYGYTF. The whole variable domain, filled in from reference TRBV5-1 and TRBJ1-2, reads KAGVTQTPRYLIKTRGQQVTLSCSPISGHRSVSWYQQTPGQGLQFLFEYFSETQRNKGNFPGRFSGRQFSNSRSEMNVSTLELGDSALYLCASSMGVSKTGNYGYTFGSGTRLTVV.

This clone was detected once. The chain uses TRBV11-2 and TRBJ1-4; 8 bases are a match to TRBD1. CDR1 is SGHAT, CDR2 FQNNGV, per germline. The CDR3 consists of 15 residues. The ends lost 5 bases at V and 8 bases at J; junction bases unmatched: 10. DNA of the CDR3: TGTGCCAGCAGCCCAGGGACAGGCCGGTGGGAAAAACTGTTTTTT. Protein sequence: CASSPGTGRWEKLFF.

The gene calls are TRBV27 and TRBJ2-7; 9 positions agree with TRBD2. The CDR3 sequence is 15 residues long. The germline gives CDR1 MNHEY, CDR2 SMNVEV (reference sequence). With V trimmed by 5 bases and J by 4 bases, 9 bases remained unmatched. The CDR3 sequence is CASSPLASGMYEQYF. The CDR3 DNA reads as TGTGCCAGCAGTCCCCTGGCTAGCGGGATGTACGAGCAGTACTTC.